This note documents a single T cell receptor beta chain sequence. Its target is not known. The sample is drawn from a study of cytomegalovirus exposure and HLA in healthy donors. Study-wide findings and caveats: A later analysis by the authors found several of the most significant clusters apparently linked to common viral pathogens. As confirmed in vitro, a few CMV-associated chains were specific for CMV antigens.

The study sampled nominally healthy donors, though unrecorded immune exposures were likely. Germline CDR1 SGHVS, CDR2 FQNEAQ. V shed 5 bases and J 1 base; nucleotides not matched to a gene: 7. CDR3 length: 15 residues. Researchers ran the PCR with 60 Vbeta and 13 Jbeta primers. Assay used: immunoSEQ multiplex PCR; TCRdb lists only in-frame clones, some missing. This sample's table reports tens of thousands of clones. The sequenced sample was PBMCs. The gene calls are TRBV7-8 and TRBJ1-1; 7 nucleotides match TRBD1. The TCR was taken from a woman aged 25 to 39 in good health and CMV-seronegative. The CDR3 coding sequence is TGTGCCAGCAGCGTTAGGGGGCTAAAGAACACTGAAGCTTTCTTT. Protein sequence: CASSVRGLKNTEAFF.